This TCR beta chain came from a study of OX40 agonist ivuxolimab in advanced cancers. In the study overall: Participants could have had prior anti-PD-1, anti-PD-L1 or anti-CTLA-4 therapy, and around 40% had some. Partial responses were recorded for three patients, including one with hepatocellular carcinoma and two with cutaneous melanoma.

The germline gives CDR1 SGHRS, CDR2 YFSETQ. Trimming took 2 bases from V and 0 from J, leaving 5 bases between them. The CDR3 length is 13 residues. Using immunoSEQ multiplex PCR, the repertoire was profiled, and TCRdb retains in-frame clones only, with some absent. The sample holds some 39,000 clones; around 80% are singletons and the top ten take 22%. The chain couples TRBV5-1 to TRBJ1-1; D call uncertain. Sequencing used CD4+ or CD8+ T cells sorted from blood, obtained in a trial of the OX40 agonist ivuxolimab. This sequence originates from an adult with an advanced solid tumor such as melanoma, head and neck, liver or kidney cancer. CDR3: CASSLSVNTEAFF. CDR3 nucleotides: TGCGCCAGCAGCTTATCAGTGAACACTGAAGCTTTCTTT.